The clone carrying this TCR beta chain was seen only once. The data originate from a study of OX40 agonist ivuxolimab in advanced cancers. Turning to the study itself: In this trial design, patients received ivuxolimab intravenously at 0.01 to 10 mg/kg every 2 weeks. Two cutaneous melanoma patients and one hepatocellular carcinoma patient, three in all, had partial responses.

The ends were cut back, 3 bases at V and 3 bases at J, with 18 bases in the middle. The CDR3 spans 18 residues. The germline V gene has CDR1 PRHDT and CDR2 FYEKMQ (reference sequence). Measured with immunoSEQ multiplex PCR; TCRdb has only the in-frame clones, and not every one. Counted here are tens of thousands of clones, 73% occurring once; the ten biggest clones make up approximately 20%. This chain connects TRBV13 to TRBJ2-6; D is perhaps TRBD2 (6 bases). The sequence was obtained from an adult with an advanced solid tumor such as melanoma, head and neck, liver or kidney cancer. Sequencing used CD4+ or CD8+ T cells sorted from blood, obtained in a trial of the OX40 agonist ivuxolimab. CDR3 region: CASSLGGLGSFGANVLTF. The CDR3, as DNA: TGTGCCAGCAGCTTGGGAGGACTCGGGAGTTTTGGGGCCAACGTCCTGACTTTC.